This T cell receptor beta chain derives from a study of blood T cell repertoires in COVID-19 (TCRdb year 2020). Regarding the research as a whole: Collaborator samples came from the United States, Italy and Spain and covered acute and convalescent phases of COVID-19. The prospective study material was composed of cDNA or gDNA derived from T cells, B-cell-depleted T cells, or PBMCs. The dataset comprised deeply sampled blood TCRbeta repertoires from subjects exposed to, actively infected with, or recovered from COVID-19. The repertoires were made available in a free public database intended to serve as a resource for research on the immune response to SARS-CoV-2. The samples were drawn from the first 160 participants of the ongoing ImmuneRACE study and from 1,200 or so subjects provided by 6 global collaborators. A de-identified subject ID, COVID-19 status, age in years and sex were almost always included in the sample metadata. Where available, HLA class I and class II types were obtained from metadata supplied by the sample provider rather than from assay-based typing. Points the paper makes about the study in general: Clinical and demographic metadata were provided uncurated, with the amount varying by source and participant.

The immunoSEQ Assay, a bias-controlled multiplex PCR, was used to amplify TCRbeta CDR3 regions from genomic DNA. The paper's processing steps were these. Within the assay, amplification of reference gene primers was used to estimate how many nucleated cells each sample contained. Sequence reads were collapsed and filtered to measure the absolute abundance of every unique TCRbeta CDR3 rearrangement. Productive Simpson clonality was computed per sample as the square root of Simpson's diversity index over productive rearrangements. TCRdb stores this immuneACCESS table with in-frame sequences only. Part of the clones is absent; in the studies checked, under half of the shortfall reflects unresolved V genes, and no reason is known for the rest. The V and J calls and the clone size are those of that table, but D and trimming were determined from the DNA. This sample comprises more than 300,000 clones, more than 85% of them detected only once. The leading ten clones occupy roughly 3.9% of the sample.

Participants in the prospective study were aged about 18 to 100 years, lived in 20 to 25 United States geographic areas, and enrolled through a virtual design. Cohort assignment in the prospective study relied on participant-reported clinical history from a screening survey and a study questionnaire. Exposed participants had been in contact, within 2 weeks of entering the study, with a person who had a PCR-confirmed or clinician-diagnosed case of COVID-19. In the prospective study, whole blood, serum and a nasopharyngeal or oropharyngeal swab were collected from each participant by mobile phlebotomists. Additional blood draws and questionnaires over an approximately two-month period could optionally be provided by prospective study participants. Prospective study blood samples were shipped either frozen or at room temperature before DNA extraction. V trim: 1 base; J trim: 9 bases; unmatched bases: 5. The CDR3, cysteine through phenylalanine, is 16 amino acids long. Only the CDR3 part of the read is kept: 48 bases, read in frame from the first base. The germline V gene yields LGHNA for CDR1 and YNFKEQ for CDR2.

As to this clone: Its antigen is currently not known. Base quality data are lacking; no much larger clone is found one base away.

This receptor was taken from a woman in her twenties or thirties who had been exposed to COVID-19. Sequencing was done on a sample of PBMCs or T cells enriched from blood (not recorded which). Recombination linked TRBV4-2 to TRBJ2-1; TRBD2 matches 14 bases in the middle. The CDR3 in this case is CASSQVGTSGGGEQFF. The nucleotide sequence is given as TGTGCCAGCAGCCAAGTTGGGACTAGCGGGGGAGGTGAGCAGTTCTTC.